This T cell receptor beta chain is from a study of blood T cell repertoires in COVID-19. Clones were read by immunoSEQ multiplex PCR, and TCRdb kept only the in-frame ones, dropping some. The sample consists of around 97,000 clones, 70% to 85% of them appearing once. This CDR3 region has 15 residues. Per germline, CDR1 KGHSH and CDR2 LQKENI. V gave up 3 bases and J gave up 7 bases; unmatched junction bases: 7. J is TRBJ2-3 and V is TRBV18; 10 nucleotides agree with TRBD2. What was sequenced was peripheral blood. This clonotype originated in a man between 65 and 85 years old with acute or convalescent COVID-19. The CDR3 DNA reads as TGTGCCAGCTCACCCTCCAGCGGGGGGGCGTATACGCAGTATTTT. It yields the protein CASSPSSGGAYTQYF. The full variable domain, with the rest looked up from reference TRBV18 and TRBJ2-3, is NAGVMQNPRHLVRRRGQEARLRCSPMKGHSHVYWYRQLPEEGLKFMVYLQKENIIDESGMPKERFSAEFPKEGPSILRIQQVVRGDSAAYFCASSPSSGGAYTQYFGPGTRLTVL.